This T cell receptor beta chain was captured in a study of blood T cells in healthy people across ages. The authors ran a second PCR of 7 to 11 cycles using a sample-barcoded 5' primer and a J-beta primer mix. Every single cDNA molecule received a tag from a template-switch adaptor with 12 random nucleotides. Each CDR3 protein gets one entry after TCRdb re-called the 5' RACE reads with MiXCR. The table has 1.5 million to 2 million distinct CDR3 sequences, approximately 40% seen once; the top ten hold roughly 23%. The study recruited healthy Caucasian donors from Russia who were aged about 6 to 95. V shed 2 bases and J shed 4 bases, with 11 bases lying between them. The CDR3 totals 14 residues. Germline CDR1 reads SGHAT; CDR2 reads FQNNGV.

The source is a human donor in good health. The source material was blood. The chain has TRBV11-2 and TRBJ1-2; D might be TRBD1 (6 bases). The CDR3 DNA is TGTGCCAGCAGCTTAAACAGGGTGGCCTATGGCTACACCTTC. This codes for CASSLNRVAYGYTF. The full variable domain, in which reference TRBV11-2 and TRBJ1-2 provide the parts outside the CDR3, is EAGVAQSPRYKIIEKRQSVAFWCNPISGHATLYWYQQILGQGPKLLIQFQNNGVVDDSQLPKDRFSAERLKGVDSTLKIQPAKLEDSAVYLCASSLNRVAYGYTFGSGTRLTVV.